This T cell receptor (beta chain) was observed in a study of CD8+ T cells in alopecia areata. Findings of the study overall: Clonality was higher in lesional than normal scalp, especially in alopecia totalis/universalis. Besides other cells, scalp samples also yield sequences of resident alphabeta T cells from normal skin. On tofacitinib, scalp and blood still held many of the expanded lesional clones.

Turning to this clone: As yet, its antigen is unknown.

cDNA prepared by RNA extraction and subsequent reverse transcription served as the template for sequencing. Assay: immunoSEQ multiplex PCR; the TCRdb copy retains only in-frame clones and omits some. The data hold about 120,000 clones, with 50% to 55% observed a single time. Regarding treatment: oral pan-JAK inhibitor, 5-10 mg twice daily. Germline V gene data show CDR1 as LNHDA and CDR2 as SQIVND (reference sequence). V was clipped by 3 bases and J by 1 base, with 6 bases between them. The CDR3 totals 14 residues. The source of this sequence is a human donor with alopecia areata. Sequenced here: CD4+ T cells sorted from blood, sampled at week 4, from a patient treated with tofacitinib. V gene TRBV19 combines with J gene TRBJ2-2; D call uncertain. CDR3 bases: TGTGCCAGTAGTATTTACGTGAACACCGGGGAGCTGTTTTTT. This gives the protein CASSIYVNTGELFF.